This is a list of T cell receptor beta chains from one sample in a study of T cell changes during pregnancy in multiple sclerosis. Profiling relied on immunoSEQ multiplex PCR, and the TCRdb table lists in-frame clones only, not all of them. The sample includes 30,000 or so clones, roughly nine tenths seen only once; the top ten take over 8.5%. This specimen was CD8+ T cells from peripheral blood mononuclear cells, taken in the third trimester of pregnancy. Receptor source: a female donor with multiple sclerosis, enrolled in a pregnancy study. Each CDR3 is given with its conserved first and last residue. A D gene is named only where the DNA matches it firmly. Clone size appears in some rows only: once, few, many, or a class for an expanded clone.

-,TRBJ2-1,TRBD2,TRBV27,CATQREGNNEQFF,TGTGCCACCCAGCGGGAGGGAAACAATGAGCAGTTCTTC
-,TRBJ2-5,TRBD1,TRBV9,CASSVGQGAGETQYF,TGTGCCAGCAGCGTGGGACAGGGGGCTGGAGAGACCCAGTACTTC
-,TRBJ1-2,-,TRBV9,CASTRNPDWLDGYTF,TGTGCCAGCACCCGCAATCCGGACTGGCTCGATGGCTACACCTTC
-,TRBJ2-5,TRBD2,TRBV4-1,CASSQASGIQETQYF,TGCGCCAGCAGCCAAGCTAGCGGTATCCAAGAGACCCAGTACTTC
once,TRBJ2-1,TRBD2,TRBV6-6,CASNYGGNEQFF,TGTGCCAGCAACTACGGGGGGAATGAGCAGTTCTTC
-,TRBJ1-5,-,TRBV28,CASSLRRVQPQHF,TGTGCCAGCAGTTTAAGACGGGTACAGCCCCAGCATTTT
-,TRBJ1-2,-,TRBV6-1,CASSVQVTGYYGYTF,TGTGCCAGCAGTGTACAGGTTACCGGGTACTATGGCTACACCTTC
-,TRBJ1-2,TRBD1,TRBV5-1,CASSLGPWTGYGYTF,TGCGCCAGCAGCCTCGGTCCTTGGACAGGCTATGGCTACACCTTC
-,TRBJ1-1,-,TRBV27,CASSLSRGGYTEAFF,TGTGCCAGCAGTTTGAGCAGGGGTGGGTACACTGAAGCTTTCTTT
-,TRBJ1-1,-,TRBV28,CASRGKPEAFF,TGTGCCAGCAGGGGCAAACCTGAAGCTTTCTTT
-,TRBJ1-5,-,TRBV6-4,CASSETASNQPQHF,TGTGCCAGCAGTGAAACAGCTAGCAATCAGCCCCAGCATTTT
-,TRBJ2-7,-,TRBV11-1,CASSLGQTQEHLSYEQYF,TGTGCCAGCAGCTTAGGACAGACCCAGGAGCACCTTTCCTACGAGCAGTACTTC
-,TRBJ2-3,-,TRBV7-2,CASSFLAIGTDTQYF,TGTGCCAGCAGCTTTCTAGCCATAGGGACAGATACGCAGTATTTT
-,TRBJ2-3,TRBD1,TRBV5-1,CASSLTTGPDTQYF,TGCGCCAGCAGCCTAACGACAGGGCCAGATACGCAGTATTTT
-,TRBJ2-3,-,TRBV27,CASTLSQADPVDTQYF,TGTGCCAGCACATTATCTCAAGCGGACCCTGTGGATACGCAGTATTTT
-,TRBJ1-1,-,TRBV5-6,CASSESPMNTEAFF,TGTGCCAGCAGCGAGAGCCCCATGAACACTGAAGCTTTCTTT
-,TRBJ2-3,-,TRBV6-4,CASSDSGFSDTQYF,TGTGCCAGCAGTGACTCGGGCTTCTCTGATACGCAGTATTTT
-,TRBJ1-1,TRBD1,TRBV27,CASSSGGPNTEAFF,TGTGCCAGCAGTTCAGGGGGGCCGAACACTGAAGCTTTCTTT
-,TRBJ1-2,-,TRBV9,CASSVGGGYGYTF,TGTGCCAGCAGCGTAGGGGGGGGCTATGGCTACACCTTC
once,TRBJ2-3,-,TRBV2,CATQASTDTQYF,TGTGCCACCCAGGCTAGCACAGATACGCAGTATTTT
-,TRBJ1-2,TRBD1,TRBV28,CASSLNRDRVMGTF,TGTGCCAGCAGTTTAAATCGGGACAGGGTGATGGGCACCTTC
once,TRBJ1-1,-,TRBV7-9,CASSFPGSRGTEAFF,TGTGCCAGCAGCTTTCCGGGGTCGAGAGGCACTGAAGCTTTCTTT
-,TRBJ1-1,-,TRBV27,CASSLSGVGTEAFF,TGTGCCAGCAGTTTATCAGGGGTCGGCACTGAAGCTTTCTTT
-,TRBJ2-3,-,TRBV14,CASSLSGGPGTDTQYF,TGTGCCAGCAGCCTCTCCGGAGGACCCGGCACAGATACGCAGTATTTT
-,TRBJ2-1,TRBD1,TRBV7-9,CAGSAGGPPEQFF,TGTGCCGGGTCCGCAGGGGGCCCCCCCGAGCAGTTCTTC
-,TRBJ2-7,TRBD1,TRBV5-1,CASSLGLQGGYEQYF,TGCGCCAGCAGCTTGGGCCTACAGGGGGGATACGAGCAGTACTTC
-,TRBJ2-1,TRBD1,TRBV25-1,CASRDTGGSYNEQFF,TGTGCCAGCAGGGATACAGGGGGGTCCTACAATGAGCAGTTCTTC
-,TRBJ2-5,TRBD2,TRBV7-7,CASSSRLARQETQYF,TGTGCCAGCAGCTCCCGACTAGCTCGGCAAGAGACCCAGTACTTC
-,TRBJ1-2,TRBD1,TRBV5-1,CASSLEGQGNYGYTF,TGCGCCAGCAGCTTGGAGGGACAGGGGAACTATGGCTACACCTTC
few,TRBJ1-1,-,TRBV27,CATNGGTNTEAFF,TGTGCCACCAATGGAGGGACCAACACTGAAGCTTTCTTT
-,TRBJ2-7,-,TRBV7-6,CASSPTGRVYEQYF,TGTGCCAGCAGCCCCACAGGGAGGGTTTACGAGCAGTACTTC
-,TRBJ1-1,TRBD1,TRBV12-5,CASGQGQAEAFF,TGTGCTAGTGGCCAAGGACAGGCTGAAGCTTTCTTT
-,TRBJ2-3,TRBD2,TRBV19,CASAASGVSVTDTQYF,TGTGCCAGTGCGGCTAGCGGGGTCTCTGTGACAGATACGCAGTATTTT
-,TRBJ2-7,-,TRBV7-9,CASSPQGRDEQYF,TGTGCCAGCAGTCCTCAGGGTCGGGACGAGCAGTACTTC
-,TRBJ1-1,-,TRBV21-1,CASSKGPWGVDTEAFF,TGTGCCAGCAGCAAAGGCCCATGGGGAGTAGACACTGAAGCTTTCTTT
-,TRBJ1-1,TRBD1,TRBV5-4,CASSLEGAVTEAFF,TGTGCCAGCAGCTTGGAGGGGGCGGTCACTGAAGCTTTCTTT
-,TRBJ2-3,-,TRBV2,CASSEIVGALTDTQYF,TGTGCCAGCAGTGAAATAGTAGGAGCCCTCACAGATACGCAGTATTTT
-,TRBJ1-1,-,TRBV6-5,CASSLGGVRGNTEAFF,TGTGCCAGCAGTTTGGGGGGGGTTAGGGGGAACACTGAAGCTTTCTTT
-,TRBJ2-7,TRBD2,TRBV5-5,CASSLNLAESYEQYF,TGTGCCAGCAGCTTGAATCTAGCGGAATCCTACGAGCAGTACTTC
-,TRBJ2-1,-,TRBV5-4,CASSFREYNEQFF,TGTGCCAGCAGCTTCCGGGAATACAATGAGCAGTTCTTC
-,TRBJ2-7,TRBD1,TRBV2,CASSDPDRGYEQYF,TGTGCCAGCAGCGACCCGGACAGGGGATACGAGCAGTACTTC
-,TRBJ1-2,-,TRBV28,CASSLRFRELDF,TGTGCCAGCAGTTTAAGATTCCGGGAATTGGACTTC
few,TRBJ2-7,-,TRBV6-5,CASSYDPTGEQYF,TGTGCCAGCAGTTACGACCCAACGGGCGAGCAGTACTTC